Included here is one T cell receptor beta chain sequence, with context. Between the trimmed V and J ends, which lost 4 bases and 4 bases, there was a span of 16 bases. Per the germline V gene, CDR1 is SGHTA and CDR2 is FQGNSA. This CDR3 contains 15 residues. This sample was taken from a study of T cell responses to AZD1222 COVID-19 vaccine. Some clones are missing from TCRdb's copy, which holds only in-frame ones; the method was immunoSEQ multiplex PCR. In the table there are approximately 150,000 clones, more than 85% of which are singletons. Sequences were derived from peripheral blood, sampled 28 days after the second AZD1222 dose. The V call is TRBV7-2, the J call TRBJ2-5; perhaps D is TRBD1 or TRBD2 (5 bases each). The clonotype originates from an adult who received the AZD1222 COVID-19 vaccine. CDR3 DNA sequence: TGTGCCAGCAGCTGGCGGGCCAGCCAGGGAGAGACCCAGTACTTC. Residues: CASSWRASQGETQYF.